This passage covers 10 T cell receptor beta chains from one sample sequenced in a study of T cells expressing NK-cell markers. TCRdb reprocessed the 5' RACE reads, with one entry per CDR3 protein and no DNA. In total, the table holds roughly 390,000 distinct CDR3 sequences. The sequencing input was blood T cells: a sorted CD56 or NKG2C T cell subset, CD4+ or CD8+ T cells, or bulk PBMC T cells (not recorded which). Receptors were obtained from a man aged 18 to 69 in good health.

The chain joins TRBV12-3 or TRBV12-4 to TRBJ2-5; with no DNA, the TCRdb D assignment of TRBD1 cannot be verified. CDR3 size: 15 residues. CDR3 region: CASSFGQGKFETQYF.

CDR3 in amino acids: CASNKRDSTDTQYF. The chain employs TRBV28 and TRBJ2-3; there is no DNA to check the TCRdb D call of TRBD1. The germline V gene encodes CDR1 MDHEN and CDR2 SYDVKM. CDR3 length equals 14 residues.

This chain connects TRBV5-1 to TRBJ1-2; TCRdb names TRBD1, which stays unverified in the absence of DNA. The CDR3 has 15 residues. Germline lookup yields CDR1 SGHRS and CDR2 YFSETQ. The CDR3 loop reads CASSTSPGRNYGYTF.

The V and J genes are TRBV20-1 and TRBJ2-1; TCRdb designates TRBD1, a call that cannot be tested without DNA. This CDR3 comprises 15 residues. Germline V CDR1 and CDR2: DFQATT, SNEGSKA (reference sequence). Here the CDR3 reads CSARVTGAWYNEQFF.

The rearrangement joins TRBV5-6 to TRBJ2-3; TCRdb selects TRBD1, and the lack of DNA leaves this call unchecked. This CDR3 has 16 residues. Looked up from germline, CDR1 is SGHDT and CDR2 is YYEEEE. The CDR3 sequence: CASSLRGYGSTDTQYF.

The gene calls are TRBV6-1 and TRBJ2-1; TCRdb designates TRBD1, a call that cannot be tested without DNA. Germline-derived CDR1 and CDR2 are MNHNS and SASEGT. The CDR3 totals 14 residues. The CDR3 is CAVQGSGSYNEQFF.

This chain uses TRBV6-6 with TRBJ1-4; the D gene TCRdb calls, TRBD1, cannot be checked with no DNA. The germline V gene has CDR1 MNHNY and CDR2 SVGAGI (reference sequence). The CDR3 loop spans 12 amino acids. The CDR3 region is CATSTGSEKLFF.

J is TRBJ2-7 and V is TRBV10-2; TCRdb proposes TRBD1, but this gene call is untestable without DNA. Germline values: CDR1 WSHSY, CDR2 SAAADI. The CDR3 is 12 residues long. The CDR3 here is CASRLTVNEQYF.

This chain links TRBV2 with TRBJ2-5; lacking DNA, the TRBD2 call made by TCRdb goes unchecked. The CDR3 has 16 residues. The germline gives CDR1 SNHLY, CDR2 FYNNEI. The CDR3 spells CASSEAQLAVQETQYF.

This chain links TRBV27 with TRBJ2-2; the D call from TCRdb, TRBD2, cannot be confirmed without DNA. Germline lookup yields CDR1 MNHEY and CDR2 SMNVEV (reference sequence). The CDR3 totals 16 residues. The CDR3 here is CASSLERGTYTGELFF.